Presented here are 27 T cell receptor beta chains from one specimen sequenced in a study of regulatory T cells in long-lasting Graves disease. Construction of TCR beta libraries relied on iRepertoire HTBI primers and on Arm-PCR targeting CDR3 regions. In TCRdb, the multiplex PCR reads were re-called with MiXCR into one record per CDR3 protein. The table shows around 420,000 distinct CDR3 sequences, with 15% to 17% occurring only once. The time point was: newly diagnosed GD, antithyroid drugs for less than 3 months. PBMC RNA served as the TCR library source. The sample consisted of peripheral blood mononuclear cells (PBMCs), taken at new diagnosis, from a patient treated with antithyroid drugs. The receptors were sampled from a female donor with Graves disease.

The table lists this clonotype with many counts. The genes are TRBV29-1 and TRBJ2-1; 8 nucleotides align to TRBD2. V lost 8 bases, J lost 8 bases, and 8 bases stayed unmatched. Per germline, CDR1 SQVTM and CDR2 ANQGSEA. This CDR3 is 12 amino acids long. The CDR3 DNA is TGCAGCACCGAAGTAGCGGGATATGAGCAGTTCTTC. It translates to CSTEVAGYEQFF.

Ten or more counts support this clonotype. The chain recombines TRBV11-2 with TRBJ2-3, with D hard to call. The DNA matches TRBJ2-1 better at its end, which makes the J call doubtful. Germline assignment: CDR1 SGHAT and CDR2 FQNNGV. The length of the CDR3 is 12 residues. CDR3 residues: CASSYHLSEQFF. DNA for the CDR3: TGTGCCAGCAGCTACCATCTCAGTGAGCAGTTCTTC.

This clonotype was seen at least ten times. The V and J genes are TRBV30 and TRBJ2-1, with TRBD1 matching over 8 bases. Looked up from germline, CDR1 is GTSNPN and CDR2 is SVGIG (reference sequence). J gave up 15 bases and V 5 bases, and 15 bases lay outside the gene matches. This CDR3 contains 13 residues. This CDR3 reads CAWGKGQGGLVFF. DNA of the CDR3: TGTGCCTGGGGAAAAGGACAGGGCGGGTTGGTGTTCTTC.

V usage is TRBV5-4 and J usage is TRBJ2-1, with a tentative D call TRBD2 (5 bases). CDR3 length equals 14 residues. Germline-derived CDR1 and CDR2 are SGHNT and YYREEE (reference sequence). V lost 0 bases and J lost 6, with 10 bases in between. In DNA form, the CDR3 reads TGTGCCAGCAGCTTGGTTGGTAGCGTCAATGAGCAGTTCTTC. Residues: CASSLVGSVNEQFF.

This clonotype was seen ten or more times. Without the conserved terminal phenylalanine or tryptophan, this CDR3 likely stems from a read error. The chain couples TRBV29-1 to TRBJ1-1; no clear D. Germline V gene sequence: CDR1 SQVTM, CDR2 ANQGSEA. CDR3 size: 11 residues. V lost 7 bases and J lost 7, with 13 bases in between. The CDR3 DNA sequence: TGCAGCGGGGCTACGGAGGGTGAAGCTTTCTCT. As protein: CSGATEGEAFS.

This clonotype was seen many times. The rearrangement links TRBV12-3 or TRBV12-4 to TRBJ2-3, with 7 bases identical to TRBD2. Unmatched junction bases numbered 12, after V lost 7 bases and J lost 2 bases. CDR3 size: 16 residues. The CDR3 nucleotides are TGTGCCAGCACCACTATTGGGCGGGAGACCACAGATACGCAGTATTTT. Amino acids: CASTTIGRETTDTQYF.

The chain's CDR3 is CASTLKGGTDTQYF. CDR3 coding DNA: TGTGCCAGCACCCTAAAGGGGGGAACAGATACGCAGTATTTT. V usage is TRBV2 and J usage is TRBJ2-3, with D perhaps TRBD1 or TRBD2 (6 bases each). Deletions cut 7 bases from V and 3 bases from J, with 14 bases between. The CDR3 sequence is 14 residues long. Germline-derived CDR1 and CDR2 are SNHLY and FYNNEI.

The J gene is TRBJ2-3, the V gene TRBV9; D may be TRBD2 (5 bases). The CDR3 spans 17 residues. Germline V gives CDR1 SGDLS, CDR2 YYNGEE. Trimming left V 4 bases short and J 2 bases short, with 20 bases between. CDR3 DNA: TGTGCCAGCAGCCCCACCGGGGTGGGAACGATCACAGATACGCAGTATTTT. It is translated as CASSPTGVGTITDTQYF.

J is TRBJ2-5 and V is TRBV24-1; TRBD2 aligns across 11 bases. Germline CDR1 KGHDR, CDR2 SFDVKD. The CDR3 totals 16 residues. Unmatched junction bases numbered 4, after V lost 4 bases and J lost 1 base. This CDR3 is CATSDGGTSGQETQYF. The CDR3 bases are TGTGCCACCAGTGACGGAGGGACTAGCGGCCAAGAGACCCAGTACTTC.

Comments on this clonotype: A read error is the likely source, as a far larger clone sits one nucleotide away. J is TRBJ2-1 and V is TRBV11-2; tentative D call: TRBD1 (5 bases). The CDR3 totals 14 residues. V shed 6 bases and J shed 10 bases, with 19 bases lying between them. From germline, CDR1 is SGHAT and CDR2 FQNNGV. CDR3 region: CASRANRGTYEQFF. CDR3 nucleotides: TGTGCCAGCAGAGCAAATAGGGGCACCTACGAGCAGTTCTTC.

This clonotype has just one count. A junction end diverges from the germline sequence, so it may reflect a read error. The rearrangement links TRBV19 to TRBJ2-1, with 13 nucleotides matching TRBD2. This CDR3 has 16 amino acids. CDR1 LNHDA and CDR2 SQIVND come from the germline V gene (reference sequence). This CDR3 reads CASSPTSGRSYNEQSF. DNA of the CDR3: TGTGCCAGTAGTCCGACTAGCGGGAGGTCCTACAATGAGCAGTCCTTC. Supplemented by reference TRBV19 and TRBJ2-1, the full variable domain reads DGGITQSPKYLFRKEGQNVTLSCEQNLNHDAMYWYRQDPGQGLRLIYYSQIVNDFQKGDIAEGYSVSREKKESFPLTVTSAQKNPTAFYLCASSPTSGRSYNEQSFGPGTRLTVL.

This clonotype was detected ten times or more. The CDR3 DNA reads as TGTGCCAGCAGCGGAACCGACAGGGTTCGACAGCCCCAGCATTTT. It is translated as CASSGTDRVRQPQHF. The chain recombines TRBV9 with TRBJ1-5; 7 bases align to TRBD1. Germline-derived CDR1 and CDR2 are SGDLS and YYNGEE. Trimming at V came to 3 bases and at J to 7 bases, leaving 10 bases not matched to a gene. The CDR3 has 15 residues.

The gene calls are TRBV4-3 and TRBJ2-4, with a tentative D call TRBD2 (6 bases). V was shortened by 1 base and J by 1 base, with 11 bases between the two germline ends. This CDR3 is 16 amino acids long. Germline V lookup: CDR1 LGHNA, CDR2 YSLEER. The CDR3 sequence is CASSQGDFGAKNIQYF. The DNA of the CDR3 is TGCGCCAGCAGCCAAGGGGACTTTGGGGCCAAAAACATTCAGTACTTC.

This clonotype was counted at least ten times. The chain has TRBV12-3 or TRBV12-4 and TRBJ1-2, with TRBD1 matching 10 bases. J gave up 7 bases and V 6 bases, and 11 bases lay outside the gene matches. There are 15 residues in the CDR3. The CDR3 sequence is CASSAAGQGIFGYTF. CDR3 sequence (DNA): TGTGCCAGCAGCGCGGCGGGACAGGGGATTTTTGGCTACACCTTC.

This clonotype has at least ten counts. This sequence joins TRBV12-3 or TRBV12-4 and TRBJ2-3; 10 positions agree with TRBD2. This CDR3 has 15 residues. V lost 6 bases and J lost 1; bases outside the gene matches: 4. The CDR3 sequence: CASRVGTSGTDTQYF. Here the CDR3 DNA reads TGTGCCAGCAGGGTCGGGACTAGCGGCACAGATACGCAGTATTTT.

This chain uses TRBV4-1 with TRBJ1-3; D is undetermined. Germline V gives CDR1 MGHRA, CDR2 YSYEKL. V lost 2 bases, J lost 0 bases, and 8 bases lay in between. The CDR3 has 15 residues. The CDR3 sequence is CASSQYKSSGNTIYF. The CDR3 nucleotides read TGCGCCAGCAGCCAATACAAGAGCTCTGGAAACACCATATATTTT.

This clonotype was counted between two and nine times. The J gene is TRBJ1-1, the V gene TRBV9; 9 nucleotides line up with TRBD1. V lost 3 bases, J lost 3 bases, and 18 bases stayed unmatched. Germline CDR1 SGDLS, CDR2 YYNGEE. The CDR3 loop spans 19 amino acids. The CDR3 protein is CASSARPGTGTRTYTEAFF. CDR3 DNA: TGTGCCAGCAGCGCCCGCCCCGGGACAGGGACCCGCACGTACACTGAAGCTTTCTTT.

The rearrangement uses TRBV4-1 and TRBJ2-4; weak D call: TRBD2 (7 bases). V was shortened by 5 bases and J by 3 bases, with 20 bases between the two germline ends. The CDR3 runs 17 residues. Germline V CDR1 and CDR2: MGHRA, YSYEKL. This CDR3 is CASSGGGPKGDKNIQYF. The DNA for the CDR3 is TGCGCCAGCAGCGGGGGGGGCCCCAAGGGGGACAAAAACATTCAGTACTTC.

This clonotype was picked up many times. The chain combines TRBV20-1 with TRBJ1-2; tentatively, D is TRBD1 (6 bases). This CDR3 spans 12 amino acids. Trimming pared 6 bases from V and 4 bases from J, leaving 12 bases between. CDR1 is DFQATT, CDR2 SNEGSKA, per germline (reference sequence). CDR3 sequence (DNA): TGCAGTGCCGTTGGACAGAGCTATGGCTACACCTTC. It yields the protein CSAVGQSYGYTF.

This clonotype was detected many times. The gene calls are TRBV10-3 and TRBJ2-1; D is undetermined. The germline gives CDR1 ENHRY, CDR2 SYGVKD. The V and J ends lost 2 bases and 5 bases respectively, with 4 bases between them. CDR3 length: 12 amino acids. The CDR3 bases are TGTGCCATCAGTGAGACCAACAATGAGCAGTTCTTC. Translating gives CAISETNNEQFF.

This clonotype showed up many times. The genes are TRBV10-3 and TRBJ2-7; the match to TRBD1 covers 11 bases. The junction had 14 bases not matched to a gene; V was cut back by 0 bases and J by 7 bases. Germline V gives CDR1 ENHRY, CDR2 SYGVKD. This CDR3 is built from 18 residues. Here the CDR3 DNA reads TGTGCCATCAGTGAGTCCCGGACAGGGGGCGCGTCTCGGGGTGAGCAGTACTTC. It codes for CAISESRTGGASRGEQYF.

This clonotype was picked up many times. V usage is TRBV29-1 and J usage is TRBJ2-1; 7 bases align to TRBD2. Trimming at V came to 5 bases and at J to 0 bases, leaving 4 bases not matched to a gene. The germline gives CDR1 SQVTM, CDR2 ANQGSEA. CDR3 length: 14 residues. CDR3 bases: TGCAGCGTTCTGGGAGGGAGCTCCTACAATGAGCAGTTCTTC. This gives the protein CSVLGGSSYNEQFF.

In this sample, this clonotype turned up many times. The chain uses TRBV2 and TRBJ2-5; 9 bases agree with TRBD1. The ends lost 8 bases at V and 5 bases at J; junction bases unmatched: 6. CDR3 length: 13 residues. Germline loops: CDR1 SNHLY, CDR2 FYNNEI. CDR3 loop: CASGQGTVETQYF. The DNA for the CDR3 is TGTGCCAGCGGACAGGGGACGGTGGAGACCCAGTACTTC.

Ten or more counts support this clonotype. The rearrangement uses TRBV20-1 and TRBJ2-1; TRBD2 matches 7 bases. In germline, CDR1 is DFQATT, CDR2 SNEGSKA (reference sequence). CDR3 length equals 13 residues. Trimming cost V 6 bases and J 3 bases; bases outside gene matches: 5. CDR3 nucleotides: TGCAGTGCCCGAGCGGGACTCTACAATGAGCAGTTCTTC. This sequence encodes CSARAGLYNEQFF.

This clonotype was seen many times. This chain uses TRBV12-3 or TRBV12-4 with TRBJ1-2, with 8 bases lining up with TRBD1. J gave up 4 bases and V 6 bases, and 10 bases lay outside the gene matches. The CDR3 length is 15 residues. The CDR3 region is CASSRQQGDSYGYTF. CDR3 DNA sequence: TGTGCCAGCAGCCGCCAACAGGGGGATTCCTATGGCTACACCTTC.

This sequence joins TRBV27 and TRBJ2-6; the match to TRBD2 covers 8 bases. With V trimmed by 5 bases and J by 0 bases, 9 bases remained unmatched. This CDR3 has 18 residues. Germline V gene lookup returns CDR1 MNHEY and CDR2 SMNVEV (reference sequence). DNA for the CDR3: TGTGCCAGCAGTCCAAGAGCGGGAGACTCCTCTGGGGCCAACGTCCTGACTTTC. Translating it yields CASSPRAGDSSGANVLTF.

This clonotype was counted ten times or more. The chain combines TRBV6-1 with TRBJ1-2, with D possibly TRBD1 on 5 matching bases. The germline CDR1 and CDR2 sequences are MNHNS and SASEGT. Trimming pared 7 bases from V and 8 bases from J, leaving 11 bases between. The CDR3 covers 11 residues. The CDR3 sequence: CASTRGIGYTF. The CDR3 bases are TGTGCCAGCACTAGGGGAATCGGCTACACCTTC.